These 6 T cell receptor beta chains were all obtained from the same sample, sequenced in a study of OX40 agonist ivuxolimab in advanced cancers. The data were produced by immunoSEQ multiplex PCR, yet TCRdb's version contains in-frame clones alone and is incomplete. This table holds some 35,000 clones, 70% to 80% found once. Here the sequenced sample was CD4+ or CD8+ T cells sorted from blood, taken in a trial of the OX40 agonist ivuxolimab. These receptors came from an adult with an advanced solid tumor such as melanoma, head and neck, liver or kidney cancer.

The V gene is TRBV5-1, the J gene TRBJ1-2; tentatively, D is TRBD1 (5 bases). The germline V and J ends were trimmed by 1 base and 8 bases, with 9 bases remaining between them. This CDR3 spans 12 amino acids. Germline V gene sequence: CDR1 SGHRS, CDR2 YFSETQ. The CDR3 DNA sequence: TGCGCCAGCAGCTTGATAGGGGAGGGCTACACCTTC. Encoded protein: CASSLIGEGYTF.

The chain combines TRBV4-1 with TRBJ1-1; D not resolved. CDR3 length equals 13 residues. Germline V gene sequence: CDR1 MGHRA, CDR2 YSYEKL. Trimming removed 1 base at V and 2 bases at J, with 5 bases between. The CDR3 region is CASSQVVNTEAFF. CDR3 sequence (DNA): TGCGCCAGCAGCCAAGTGGTCAACACTGAAGCTTTCTTT.

The chain couples TRBV6-6 to TRBJ1-2, with TRBD1 identical over 7 bases. Losses at the gene ends were 5 bases for V and 5 bases for J; bases not matched to a gene: 8. The germline V gene encodes CDR1 MNHNY and CDR2 SVGAGI (reference sequence). This CDR3 is 14 amino acids long. In DNA form, the CDR3 reads TGTGCCAGCAGTCACCCAGACAGGGAGTATGGCTACACCTTC. Protein product: CASSHPDREYGYTF.

This chain joins TRBV10-3 and TRBJ2-7; TRBD1 matches at 7 bases. This CDR3 is 15 amino acids long. From germline, CDR1 is ENHRY and CDR2 SYGVKD. Trimming at V came to 10 bases and at J to 3 bases, leaving 15 bases not matched to a gene. This chain's CDR3 is CATQPWTGDHYEQYF. CDR3 coding DNA: TGTGCCACCCAACCTTGGACAGGAGACCACTACGAGCAGTACTTC.

This clone appeared a single time. The chain employs TRBV4-1 and TRBJ2-7, with TRBD2 as a possible D gene (5 bases). CDR3 length: 13 amino acids. The germline CDR1 and CDR2 sequences are MGHRA and YSYEKL. Trimming removed 8 bases from V and 4 bases from J, with 15 bases in between. Here the CDR3 DNA reads TGCGCCAGCGCAGGAGCGGACCCTTACGAGCAGTACTTC. Protein product: CASAGADPYEQYF.

This clone was seen just once. This sequence joins TRBV11-2 and TRBJ2-7; D uncertain. The CDR3 extends over 15 amino acids. CDR1 and CDR2 (germline): SGHAT, FQNNGV. V shed 2 bases and J shed 1 base, with 12 bases lying between them. The DNA of the CDR3 is TGTGCCAGCAGCTTATTTCCAGGCCCGTCCTACGAGCAGTACTTC. This gives the protein CASSLFPGPSYEQYF.